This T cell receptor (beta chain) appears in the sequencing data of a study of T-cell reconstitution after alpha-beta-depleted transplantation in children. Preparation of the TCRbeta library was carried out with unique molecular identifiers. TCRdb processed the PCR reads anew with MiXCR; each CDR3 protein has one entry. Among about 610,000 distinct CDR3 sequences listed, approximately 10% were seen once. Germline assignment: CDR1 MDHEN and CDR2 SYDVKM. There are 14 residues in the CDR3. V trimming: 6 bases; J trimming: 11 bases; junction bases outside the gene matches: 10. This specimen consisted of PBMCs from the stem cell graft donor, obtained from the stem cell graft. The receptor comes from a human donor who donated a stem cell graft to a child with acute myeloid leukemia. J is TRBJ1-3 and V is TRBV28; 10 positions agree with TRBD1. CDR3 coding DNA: TGTGCCAGCAGGCGGACAGGGGGAGGTCGGGCCATATATTTT. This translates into CASRRTGGGRAIYF.